This T cell receptor (beta chain) is from a study of T cells in Graves' hyperthyroidism and ophthalmopathy. Study-wide results and limits: Peripheral blood also featured most of the thyroid clonotypes expanded above 0.001. Researchers report that a 13 V-J model separated ophthalmopathy from stable hyperthyroidism.

The CDR3 has 14 amino acids. Germline assignment: CDR1 MNHEY and CDR2 SMNVEV (reference sequence). V lost 4 bases, J lost 6 bases, and 12 bases lay in between. On this clonotype itself: What it binds is not known.

Ophthalmopathy in the patients scored at least 3 on Clinical Activity Score and at least 4 on NOSPECS grade, lasting under 3 months. Using around 10 ml of fresh peripheral blood, PBMCs were prepared. Amplification of TCR beta CDR3 regions used RNA as the template. With the HTBI primer set, the TCR CDR3 went through a first round of RT-PCR. From the multiplex PCR reads, TCRdb called clonotypes with MiXCR, one entry per CDR3 protein. The sample has a few hundred thousand distinct CDR3 sequences, around a sixth seen once. The chain employs TRBV27 and TRBJ2-2, with D perhaps matching TRBD2 (6 bases). This sequence originates from a man between 18 and 35 years old with Graves' ophthalmopathy. Sequencing used blood. The CDR3 DNA is TGTGCCAGCAGTTCGGACTATCGGGCCGGGGAGCTGTTTTTT. Translating it yields CASSSDYRAGELFF.